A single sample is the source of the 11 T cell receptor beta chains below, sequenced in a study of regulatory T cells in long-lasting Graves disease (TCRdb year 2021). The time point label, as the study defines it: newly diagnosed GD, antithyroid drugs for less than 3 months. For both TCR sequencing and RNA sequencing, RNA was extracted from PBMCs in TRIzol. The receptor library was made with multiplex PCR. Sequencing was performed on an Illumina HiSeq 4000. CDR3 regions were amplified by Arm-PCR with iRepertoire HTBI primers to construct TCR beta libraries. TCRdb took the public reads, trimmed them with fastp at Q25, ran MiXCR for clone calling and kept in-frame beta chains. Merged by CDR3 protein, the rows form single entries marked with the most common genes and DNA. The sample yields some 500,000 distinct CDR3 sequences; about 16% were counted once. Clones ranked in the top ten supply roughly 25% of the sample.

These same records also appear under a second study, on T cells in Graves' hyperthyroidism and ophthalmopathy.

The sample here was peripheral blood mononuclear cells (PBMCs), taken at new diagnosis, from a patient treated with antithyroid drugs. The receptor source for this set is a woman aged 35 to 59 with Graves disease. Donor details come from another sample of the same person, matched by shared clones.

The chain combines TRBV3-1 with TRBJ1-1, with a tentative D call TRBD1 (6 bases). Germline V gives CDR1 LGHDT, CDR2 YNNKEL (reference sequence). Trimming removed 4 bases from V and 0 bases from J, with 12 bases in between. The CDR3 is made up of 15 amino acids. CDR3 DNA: TGTGCCAGCAGCCTCGGGACAACGGTGAACACTGAAGCTTTCTTT. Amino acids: CASSLGTTVNTEAFF.

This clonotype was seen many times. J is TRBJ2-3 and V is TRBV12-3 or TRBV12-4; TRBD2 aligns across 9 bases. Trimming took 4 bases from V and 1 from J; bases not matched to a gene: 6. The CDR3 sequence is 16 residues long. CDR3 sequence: CASSSLAGVGTDTQYF. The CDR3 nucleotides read TGTGCCAGCAGTTCCTTAGCGGGGGTGGGCACAGATACGCAGTATTTT.

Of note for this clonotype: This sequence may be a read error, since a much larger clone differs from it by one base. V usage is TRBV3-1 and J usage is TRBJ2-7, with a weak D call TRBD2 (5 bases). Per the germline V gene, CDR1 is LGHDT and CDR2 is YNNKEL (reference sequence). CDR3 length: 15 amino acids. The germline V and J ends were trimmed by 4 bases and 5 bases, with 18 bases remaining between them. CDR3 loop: CASSLGTGNLDEQYF. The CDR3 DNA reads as TGTGCCAGCAGCCTTGGCACGGGGAATCTCGACGAGCAGTACTTC.

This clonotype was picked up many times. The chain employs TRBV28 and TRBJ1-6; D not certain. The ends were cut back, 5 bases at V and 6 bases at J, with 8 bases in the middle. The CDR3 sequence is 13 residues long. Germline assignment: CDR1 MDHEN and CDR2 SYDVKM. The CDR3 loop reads CASSLLVNSPLHF. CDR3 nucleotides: TGTGCCAGCAGTCTCTTAGTTAATTCACCCCTCCACTTT.

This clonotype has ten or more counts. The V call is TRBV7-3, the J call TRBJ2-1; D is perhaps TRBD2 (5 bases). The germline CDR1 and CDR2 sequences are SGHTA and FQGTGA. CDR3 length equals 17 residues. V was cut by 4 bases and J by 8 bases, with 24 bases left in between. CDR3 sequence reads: CASSSGLWGDRIDEQFF. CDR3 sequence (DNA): TGTGCCAGCAGCTCAGGACTCTGGGGAGATAGGATTGATGAGCAGTTCTTC.

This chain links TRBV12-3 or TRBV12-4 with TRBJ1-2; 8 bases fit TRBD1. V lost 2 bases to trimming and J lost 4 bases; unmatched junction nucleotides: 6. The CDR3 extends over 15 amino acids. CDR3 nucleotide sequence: TGTGCCAGCAGTTTAACCGCAGGGGGCGGCTATGGCTACACCTTC. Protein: CASSLTAGGGYGYTF.

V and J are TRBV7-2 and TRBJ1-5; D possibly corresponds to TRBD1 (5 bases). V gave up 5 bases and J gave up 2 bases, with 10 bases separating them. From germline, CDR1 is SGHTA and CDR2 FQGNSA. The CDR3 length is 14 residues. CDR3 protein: CASSPRRGNQPQHF. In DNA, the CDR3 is TGTGCCAGCAGCCCGCGCAGGGGCAATCAGCCCCAGCATTTT. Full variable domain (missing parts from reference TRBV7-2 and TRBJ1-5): GAGVSQSPSNKVTEKGKDVELRCDPISGHTALYWYRQSLGQGLEFLIYFQGNSAPDKSGLPSDRFSAERTGGSVSTLTIQRTQQEDSAVYLCASSPRRGNQPQHFGDGTRLSIL.

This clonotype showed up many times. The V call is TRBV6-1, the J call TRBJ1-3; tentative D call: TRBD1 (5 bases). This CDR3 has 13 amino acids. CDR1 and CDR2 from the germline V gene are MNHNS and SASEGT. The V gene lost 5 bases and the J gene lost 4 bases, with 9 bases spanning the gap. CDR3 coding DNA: TGTGCCAGCAGTCGACAGTGGGGAAACACCATATATTTT. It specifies CASSRQWGNTIYF.

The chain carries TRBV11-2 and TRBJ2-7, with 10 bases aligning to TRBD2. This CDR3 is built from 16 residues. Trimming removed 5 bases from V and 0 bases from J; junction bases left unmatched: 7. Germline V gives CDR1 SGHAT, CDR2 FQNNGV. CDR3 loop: CASSQEASGSSYEQYF. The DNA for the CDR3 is TGTGCCAGCAGCCAAGAGGCTAGCGGGAGCTCCTACGAGCAGTACTTC.

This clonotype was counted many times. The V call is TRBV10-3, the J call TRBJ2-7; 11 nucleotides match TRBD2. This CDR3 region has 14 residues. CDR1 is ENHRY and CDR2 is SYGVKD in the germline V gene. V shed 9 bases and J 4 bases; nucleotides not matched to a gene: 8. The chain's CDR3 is CAISATSGVYEQYF. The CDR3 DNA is TGTGCCATATCGGCGACTAGCGGGGTTTACGAGCAGTACTTC.

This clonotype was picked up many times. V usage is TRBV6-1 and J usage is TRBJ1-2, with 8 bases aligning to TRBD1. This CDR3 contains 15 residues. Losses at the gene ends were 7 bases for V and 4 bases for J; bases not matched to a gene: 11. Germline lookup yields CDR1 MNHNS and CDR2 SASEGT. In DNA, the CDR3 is TGTGCCAGCACCAACAGATTGGACAGGGCCTATGGCTACACCTTC. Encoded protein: CASTNRLDRAYGYTF.